These 22 T cell receptor beta chains originate from one sample sequenced in a study of T-cell memory formation after mild COVID-19. TCRdb recomputed calls from the 5' RACE reads with MiXCR, one row per CDR3 protein. Among 350,000 to 500,000 distinct CDR3 sequences listed, 15% to 20% were seen once. Sequencing used PBMCs or a T cell subset sorted from them (not recorded which). These receptors were taken from a man aged 18 to 29 who had mild COVID-19 (a few samples of this study predate the infection). Cell type and time point are not known.

This chain connects TRBV12-3 or TRBV12-4 to TRBJ2-7; D is perhaps TRBD1 (6 bases). V was pared by 6 bases and J by 5 bases, with 23 bases between. The CDR3 sequence is 16 residues long. DNA of the CDR3: TGTGCCAGCAGCCCCGACCACTGGACAGTGGTGGACGAGCAGTACTTC. Translation: CASSPDHWTVVDEQYF.

The J gene is TRBJ2-4, the V gene TRBV18; D remains ambiguous. The V end was cut by 1 base, the J end by 4 bases, with 5 bases between. This CDR3 region has 13 residues. Germline lookup yields CDR1 KGHSH and CDR2 LQKENI. CDR3 sequence reads: CASSPHLKNIQYF. The CDR3 DNA is TGTGCCAGCTCACCACATCTGAAAAACATTCAGTACTTC. Variable domain in full (rest from reference TRBV18 and TRBJ2-4): NAGVMQNPRHLVRRRGQEARLRCSPMKGHSHVYWYRQLPEEGLKFMVYLQKENIIDESGMPKERFSAEFPKEGPSILRIQQVVRGDSAAYFCASSPHLKNIQYFGAGTRLSVL.

This clonotype turned up a few times. The chain recombines TRBV25-1 with TRBJ1-1; D unresolved. The CDR3 has 13 amino acids. V lost 6 bases, J lost 5 bases, and 13 bases lay in between. Looked up from germline, CDR1 is MGHDK and CDR2 is SYGVNS. The CDR3 coding sequence is TGTGCCAGCAGAGGCGGGGTGTGGACTGAAGCTTTCTTT. This sequence encodes CASRGGVWTEAFF. Combining the CDR3 with reference TRBV25-1 and TRBJ1-1 gives the whole variable domain EADIYQTPRYLVIGTGKKITLECSQTMGHDKMYWYQQDPGMELHLIHYSYGVNSTEKGDLSSESTVSRIRTEHFPLTLESARPSHTSQYLCASRGGVWTEAFFGQGTRLTVV.

This clonotype was seen only a few times. This chain's CDR3 is CASSPGQDLYSNQPQHF. Written as DNA, the CDR3 is TGTGCCAGCAGCCCCGGACAGGATCTATATAGCAATCAGCCCCAGCATTTT. This chain connects TRBV2 to TRBJ1-5; 7 bases map to TRBD1. The CDR3 sequence is 17 residues long. Germline CDR1 reads SNHLY; CDR2 reads FYNNEI. The trim removed 6 bases at V and 0 bases at J, leaving 11 bases unmatched.

The V and J genes are TRBV7-9 and TRBJ2-5; D gene uncertain. V lost 5 bases and J lost 4, with 11 bases in between. Germline V gene sequence: CDR1 SEHNR, CDR2 FQNEAQ (reference sequence). The CDR3 loop spans 13 amino acids. CDR3 sequence: CASSPSLRETQYF. CDR3 in DNA: TGTGCCAGCAGCCCATCACTCAGAGAGACCCAGTACTTC. The variable domain in full, completed from reference TRBV7-9 and TRBJ2-5, reads DTGVSQNPRHKITKRGQNVTFRCDPISEHNRLYWYRQTLGQGPEFLTYFQNEAQLEKSRLLSDRFSAERPKGSFSTLEIQRTEQGDSAMYLCASSPSLRETQYFGPGTRLLVL.

This clonotype was found a few times. The chain couples TRBV29-1 to TRBJ2-2; D ambiguous. CDR1 and CDR2 from the germline V gene are SQVTM and ANQGSEA. The CDR3 consists of 14 residues. The ends were cut back, 3 bases at V and 1 base at J, with 9 bases in the middle. The CDR3 sequence: CSVEPRKNTGELFF. The CDR3 DNA is TGCAGCGTTGAGCCCAGAAAGAACACCGGGGAGCTGTTTTTT.

The chain joins TRBV3-1 to TRBJ2-7, with D unresolved. Germline V CDR1 and CDR2: LGHDT, YNNKEL (reference sequence). Trimming left V 1 base short and J 0 bases short, with 4 bases between. The CDR3 runs to 13 residues. The CDR3 loop reads CASSQVFSYEQYF. In DNA form, the CDR3 reads TGTGCCAGCAGCCAAGTTTTCTCCTACGAGCAGTACTTC.

The V gene is TRBV2, the J gene TRBJ1-4; D ambiguous. With 4 bases removed from V and 7 bases from J, the gap between germline ends came to 7 bases. This CDR3 spans 12 amino acids. Per germline, CDR1 SNHLY and CDR2 FYNNEI. The CDR3 protein is CASSGSGEKLFF. CDR3 nucleotide sequence: TGTGCCAGCAGTGGTAGTGGTGAAAAACTGTTTTTT.

This sequence joins TRBV5-6 and TRBJ2-7; a possible D gene is TRBD2 (7 bases). With 5 bases removed from V and 2 bases from J, the gap between germline ends came to 14 bases. Per the germline V gene, CDR1 is SGHDT and CDR2 is YYEEEE. CDR3 length: 14 residues. CDR3 region: CASRGGGQAYEQYV. The DNA of the CDR3 is TGTGCCAGCAGGGGAGGGGGACAAGCCTACGAGCAGTACGTC.

This chain links TRBV2 with TRBJ1-5; maybe TRBD1 (6 bases). CDR3 length: 15 residues. V was pared by 4 bases and J by 4 bases, with 14 bases between. Germline V lookup: CDR1 SNHLY, CDR2 FYNNEI. CDR3 nucleotide sequence: TGTGCCAGCAGTGGTATTGGGGGCAAGAATCAGCCCCAGCATTTT. Its translation is CASSGIGGKNQPQHF.

The J gene is TRBJ2-1, the V gene TRBV7-2; 9 bases line up with TRBD2. This CDR3 is built from 18 residues. The junction had 18 bases not matched to a gene; V was cut back by 5 bases and J by 7 bases. Looked up from germline, CDR1 is SGHTA and CDR2 is FQGNSA. CDR3 bases: TGTGCCAGCAGCGCCCCTTCCCTAGCGGGGAGTGCGTCGAATGAGCAGTTCTTC. Amino acids: CASSAPSLAGSASNEQFF.

The rearrangement links TRBV9 to TRBJ2-3, with no clear D. The CDR3 consists of 15 residues. The V end lost 1 base, the J end lost 2 bases, and 11 bases lay between the germline ends. Germline V gene data show CDR1 as SGDLS and CDR2 as YYNGEE. The CDR3 bases are TGTGCCAGCAGCGTATCGGCACCGAACACAGATACGCAGTATTTT. This gives the protein CASSVSAPNTDTQYF.

V is TRBV24-1 and J is TRBJ2-3; tentative D call: TRBD2 (6 bases). CDR3 size: 11 residues. Trimming removed 9 bases from V and 6 bases from J, with 9 bases in between. Germline lookup yields CDR1 KGHDR and CDR2 SFDVKD. CDR3 loop: CATRGLDTQYF. CDR3 bases: TGTGCCACCCGGGGGTTGGATACGCAGTATTTT.

Here the CDR3 reads CATSTENTDTQYF. The CDR3, as DNA: TGTGCCACCTCGACAGAAAACACAGATACGCAGTATTTT. The V and J genes are TRBV18 and TRBJ2-3; TRBD1 might be the D (5 bases). Trimming removed 10 bases at V and 2 bases at J, with 13 bases between. CDR3 length equals 13 residues. In germline, CDR1 is KGHSH, CDR2 LQKENI.

J is TRBJ2-3 and V is TRBV7-9; D ambiguous. This CDR3 is 16 amino acids long. Germline CDR1 SEHNR, CDR2 FQNEAQ (reference sequence). Trimming stripped 8 bases from V and 0 bases from J, with 18 bases between. CDR3 sequence (DNA): TGTGCCAGCTTCCGGGCGACGGACCCTAGCACAGATACGCAGTATTTT. Protein sequence: CASFRATDPSTDTQYF. The full variable domain, rest sourced from reference TRBV7-9 and TRBJ2-3, is DTGVSQNPRHKITKRGQNVTFRCDPISEHNRLYWYRQTLGQGPEFLTYFQNEAQLEKSRLLSDRFSAERPKGSFSTLEIQRTEQGDSAMYLCASFRATDPSTDTQYFGPGTRLTVL.

In its sample, this clonotype was seen a few times. V is TRBV24-1 and J is TRBJ2-5; weak D call: TRBD2 (5 bases). Germline-derived CDR1 and CDR2 are KGHDR and SFDVKD. The germline V and J ends were trimmed by 5 bases and 3 bases, with 6 bases remaining between them. The CDR3 spans 12 residues. The DNA for the CDR3 is TGTGCCACCAGTGGGGGAGAAGAGACCCAGTACTTC. It encodes CATSGGEETQYF.

The gene calls are TRBV11-2 and TRBJ2-7; D perhaps matches TRBD1 (5 bases). V lost 5 bases and J lost 2, with 10 bases in between. Germline CDR1 is SGHAT and CDR2 is FQNNGV. The CDR3 loop spans 13 amino acids. The CDR3 loop is CASSQTEAYEQYF. The CDR3 DNA reads as TGTGCCAGCAGCCAGACAGAAGCCTACGAGCAGTACTTC.

This clonotype has a count of ten or more. This chain uses TRBV4-1 with TRBJ2-1; 10 bases are a match to TRBD2. The germline CDR1 and CDR2 sequences are MGHRA and YSYEKL. With 0 bases clipped from V and 0 bases from J, the junction kept 11 bases outside the gene matches. This CDR3 region has 20 residues. The CDR3 DNA reads TGCGCCAGCAGCCAAGATGTGGTAGCGGGGGGTATTCGCTCCTACAATGAGCAGTTCTTC. Translating gives CASSQDVVAGGIRSYNEQFF.

This clonotype was seen a few times. V gene TRBV29-1 combines with J gene TRBJ2-5; no firm D call. Germline V gene data show CDR1 as SQVTM and CDR2 as ANQGSEA. CDR3 length: 15 residues. V gave up 4 bases and J gave up 2 bases, with 17 bases separating them. This chain's CDR3 is CSVVNEQTVQETQYF. CDR3 bases: TGCAGCGTTGTAAACGAACAGACTGTGCAAGAGACCCAGTACTTC.

The chain is built from TRBV3-1 and TRBJ1-1, with D possibly matching TRBD1 (5 bases). The germline V gene has CDR1 LGHDT and CDR2 YNNKEL (reference sequence). This CDR3 spans 16 amino acids. V was cut by 0 bases and J by 1 base, with 12 bases left in between. CDR3 sequence (DNA): TGTGCCAGCAGCCAAGACGCCGGGACGGGGAACACTGAAGCTTTCTTT. This gives the protein CASSQDAGTGNTEAFF.

This sequence joins TRBV9 and TRBJ2-3, with D uncertain. Germline values: CDR1 SGDLS, CDR2 YYNGEE. The CDR3 extends over 16 amino acids. Trimming cost V 2 bases and J 8 bases, with 21 bases left between them. The CDR3 loop reads CASSVGDTGRPGTQYF. The CDR3 DNA sequence: TGTGCCAGCAGCGTGGGCGACACGGGCCGGCCAGGTACGCAGTATTTT.

V usage is TRBV11-2 and J usage is TRBJ2-5, with TRBD1 identical over 8 bases. J was trimmed by 5 bases and V by 5 bases; bases with no gene match: 10. Germline V gives CDR1 SGHAT, CDR2 FQNNGV. This CDR3 has 15 residues. This CDR3 is CASSPWTGRTETQYF. The CDR3 DNA reads as TGTGCCAGCAGCCCATGGACAGGGAGAACGGAGACCCAGTACTTC.